Listed here are 19 T cell receptor beta chains from one sample, sequenced in a study of T cell repertoires in cytomegalovirus infection. TCRdb analysed the reads with MiXCR anew, one entry per CDR3 protein. This sample has nearly 700,000 distinct CDR3 sequences; 30% to 40% occur once, and the top ten carry roughly 18%. The antigens of these receptors remain unknown. Specimen: cultured PBMCs, collected from culture after CMV antigen stimulation. The receptor source for this set is a human donor in good health (CMV status not recorded). Some clones in this sample may be carry-over from other donors' samples.

The V call is TRBV5-6, the J call TRBJ1-1; D perhaps matches TRBD1 (5 bases). From germline, CDR1 is SGHDT and CDR2 YYEEEE. This CDR3 spans 14 amino acids. V was pared by 5 bases and J by 1 base, with 12 bases between. In DNA, the CDR3 is TGTGCCAGCAGTCATTTGGACAAGAACACTGAAGCTTTCTTT. It is translated as CASSHLDKNTEAFF.

The CDR3 loop reads CASSLARAGGHNEQFF. CDR3 sequence (DNA): TGTGCCAGCAGTTTAGCGAGGGCGGGAGGGCACAATGAGCAGTTCTTC. V usage is TRBV12-3 or TRBV12-4 and J usage is TRBJ2-1, with 9 nucleotides matching TRBD2. The CDR3 totals 16 residues. The ends lost 0 bases at V and 5 bases at J; junction bases unmatched: 5.

This chain joins TRBV7-2 and TRBJ2-6; D unresolved. This CDR3 is 15 amino acids long. The V gene's germline CDR1 is SGHTA and CDR2 FQGNSA. V was pared by 4 bases and J by 0 bases, with 7 bases between. The CDR3 loop is CASSSHNSGANVLTF. CDR3 nucleotide sequence: TGTGCCAGCAGCTCGCACAACTCTGGGGCCAACGTCCTGACTTTC.

The J gene is TRBJ1-2, the V gene TRBV2; D not resolved. Trimming shortened V by 6 bases and J by 4 bases, and 21 bases separated the two germline ends. The CDR3 spans 16 residues. Germline-derived CDR1 and CDR2 are SNHLY and FYNNEI. The CDR3 is CASSRTRVYGGYGYTF. Written as DNA, the CDR3 is TGTGCCAGCAGCCGGACCCGCGTCTACGGCGGCTATGGCTACACCTTC.

The rearrangement links TRBV11-2 to TRBJ2-7; D not resolved. The V end lost 0 bases, the J end lost 5 bases, and 8 bases lay between the germline ends. CDR1 is SGHAT, CDR2 FQNNGV, per germline. This CDR3 spans 13 amino acids. CDR3 nucleotide sequence: TGTGCCAGCAGCTTAGACCGGTTAGACGAGCAGTACTTC. Translating gives CASSLDRLDEQYF.

The genes are TRBV20-1 and TRBJ2-2; 7 bases line up with TRBD2. The CDR3 runs to 14 residues. V trimming: 6 bases; J trimming: 3 bases; junction bases outside the gene matches: 7. CDR1 is DFQATT, CDR2 SNEGSKA, per germline (reference sequence). The CDR3 DNA sequence: TGCAGTGCCGAGGGGACTACCCACACCGGGGAGCTGTTTTTT. Its protein is CSAEGTTHTGELFF.

J is TRBJ1-5 and V is TRBV6-1; D possibly corresponds to TRBD1 (5 bases). Germline V CDR1 and CDR2: MNHNS, SASEGT. The CDR3 contains 16 residues. The V end was cut by 2 bases, the J end by 3 bases, with 14 bases between. The CDR3 protein is CASSELTGGPNQPQHF. DNA for the CDR3: TGTGCCAGCAGTGAACTAACAGGCGGGCCCAATCAGCCCCAGCATTTT.

This clonotype was counted many times. V gene TRBV7-2 combines with J gene TRBJ1-6; D may be TRBD1 (6 bases). This CDR3 has 14 amino acids. Between the trimmed V and J ends, which lost 6 bases and 8 bases, there was a span of 14 bases. Germline assignment: CDR1 SGHTA and CDR2 FQGNSA. Here the CDR3 reads CASRKTGYHSPLHF. CDR3 in DNA: TGTGCCAGCAGAAAGACAGGATATCATTCACCCCTCCACTTT.

The rearrangement joins TRBV7-8 to TRBJ2-1; 9 bases align to TRBD2. There are 16 residues in the CDR3. The V gene's germline CDR1 is SGHVS and CDR2 FQNEAQ. J was trimmed by 3 bases and V by 1 base; bases with no gene match: 4. In DNA form, the CDR3 reads TGTGCCAGCAGCTTAGTTCTAGCGGGGTACTACAATGAGCAGTTCTTC. As protein: CASSLVLAGYYNEQFF.

The chain is built from TRBV5-1 and TRBJ2-1; tentative D call: TRBD1 (6 bases). Germline CDR1 is SGHRS and CDR2 is YFSETQ. The CDR3 runs 13 residues. Trimming shortened V by 4 bases and J by 7 bases, and 12 bases separated the two germline ends. Here the CDR3 reads CASSPDSRNEQFF. The CDR3 region has the DNA TGCGCCAGCAGCCCGGACAGTAGGAATGAGCAGTTCTTC.

The chain couples TRBV12-3 or TRBV12-4 to TRBJ2-4; 9 bases agree with TRBD1. The trim removed 6 bases at V and 6 bases at J, leaving 9 bases unmatched. CDR3 length equals 15 residues. The CDR3 reads CASRRTGGGGNIQYF. The CDR3 bases are TGTGCCAGCAGAAGAACAGGGGGCGGGGGAAACATTCAGTACTTC.

This clonotype was found a few times. The genes are TRBV28 and TRBJ2-2; perhaps TRBD2 as D (6 bases). The CDR3 has 15 amino acids. The V end was cut by 7 bases, the J end by 7 bases, with 19 bases between. The V gene's germline CDR1 is MDHEN and CDR2 SYDVKM. The CDR3 DNA reads TGTGCCAGCATCTTGCGGGACGCCGGGAACGGGGAGCTGTTTTTT. This translates into CASILRDAGNGELFF.

The V call is TRBV20-1, the J call TRBJ1-1; a possible D gene is TRBD1 (5 bases). The CDR3 has 13 amino acids. Trimming removed 2 bases from V and 11 bases from J, with 18 bases in between. Germline V gives CDR1 DFQATT, CDR2 SNEGSKA (reference sequence). DNA for the CDR3: TGCAGTGCTAGAACCGGGACCCCCTTGGGGGCTTTCTTT. Translated: CSARTGTPLGAFF.

In its sample, this clonotype was seen a few times. The rearrangement links TRBV7-9 to TRBJ1-1; no clear D. Per germline, CDR1 SEHNR and CDR2 FQNEAQ (reference sequence). CDR3 length: 13 residues. V shed 1 base and J shed 5 bases, with 8 bases lying between them. The CDR3, as DNA: TGTGCCAGCAGCTTAGAGGGAGATACTGAAGCTTTCTTT. It codes for CASSLEGDTEAFF. Based on the CDR3 plus reference TRBV7-9 and TRBJ1-1, the full variable domain is DTGVSQNPRHKITKRGQNVTFRCDPISEHNRLYWYRQTLGQGPEFLTYFQNEAQLEKSRLLSDRFSAERPKGSFSTLEIQRTEQGDSAMYLCASSLEGDTEAFFGQGTRLTVV.

The chain uses TRBV11-2 and TRBJ2-2; TRBD1 agrees at 7 bases. Germline CDR1 SGHAT, CDR2 FQNNGV. J was trimmed by 3 bases and V by 6 bases; bases with no gene match: 7. CDR3 length equals 15 residues. Here the CDR3 DNA reads TGTGCCAGCAGTAAAACAGGGGTGCACACCGGGGAGCTGTTTTTT. Translation gives CASSKTGVHTGELFF.

The table lists this clonotype with many counts. The genes are TRBV7-2 and TRBJ2-7; D may be TRBD1 or TRBD2 (6 bases each). Per germline, CDR1 SGHTA and CDR2 FQGNSA. The CDR3 is 14 residues long. Trimming pared 5 bases from V and 7 bases from J, leaving 18 bases between. The CDR3: CASSPEGGRVEQYF. The CDR3 DNA reads TGTGCCAGCAGCCCGGAGGGGGGCAGGGTAGAGCAGTACTTC.

J is TRBJ1-1 and V is TRBV6-1, with D unresolved. The length of the CDR3 is 13 residues. Germline CDR1 is MNHNS and CDR2 is SASEGT. V dropped 8 bases and J dropped 4 bases, with 14 bases sitting between them. The CDR3 DNA reads as TGTGCCAGCGTGAACATCCGTTCCACTGAAGCTTTCTTT. Translating it yields CASVNIRSTEAFF.

This clonotype has a handful of counts. This CDR3 reads CASSSDSPNYGYTF. DNA for the CDR3: TGTGCCAGCAGCTCGGACAGTCCCAACTATGGCTACACCTTC. The V call is TRBV7-9, the J call TRBJ1-2; a weak D match, TRBD1 (6 bases). The CDR3 has 14 amino acids. Deletions cut 4 bases from V and 2 bases from J, with 11 bases between. The V gene's germline CDR1 is SEHNR and CDR2 FQNEAQ (reference sequence).

V gene TRBV5-1 combines with J gene TRBJ1-6; 8 bases fit TRBD1. This CDR3 comprises 15 residues. V was clipped by 0 bases and J by 10 bases; unmatched bases: 6. Germline V gene sequence: CDR1 SGHRS, CDR2 YFSETQ. CDR3 sequence reads: CASSLVGQGGSPLHF. In nucleotides, the CDR3 is TGCGCCAGCAGCTTGGTCGGACAGGGCGGGTCACCCCTCCACTTT.